The subject of this entry is one T cell receptor (beta chain). This entry is derived from a study of cytotoxic CD8 clonotypes in ibrutinib-treated CLL. Germline CDR1 reads SGDLS; CDR2 reads YYNGEE. Germline trimming cut 7 bases from V and 2 bases from J; bases unmatched to any gene: 7. The CDR3 contains 14 residues. The table came from immunoSEQ multiplex PCR; TCRdb's copy has only in-frame clones and leaves some out. The sample includes almost 85,000 clones, more than 70% of them seen just once. This sequence joins TRBV9 and TRBJ2-7; 9 nucleotides match TRBD2. This receptor was taken from a human donor with chronic lymphocytic leukemia. Sequencing was performed on PBMCs, taken before ibrutinib treatment. CDR3: CASGGRDTTYEQYF. CDR3 DNA sequence: TGTGCCAGCGGCGGGAGGGACACCACCTACGAGCAGTACTTC.